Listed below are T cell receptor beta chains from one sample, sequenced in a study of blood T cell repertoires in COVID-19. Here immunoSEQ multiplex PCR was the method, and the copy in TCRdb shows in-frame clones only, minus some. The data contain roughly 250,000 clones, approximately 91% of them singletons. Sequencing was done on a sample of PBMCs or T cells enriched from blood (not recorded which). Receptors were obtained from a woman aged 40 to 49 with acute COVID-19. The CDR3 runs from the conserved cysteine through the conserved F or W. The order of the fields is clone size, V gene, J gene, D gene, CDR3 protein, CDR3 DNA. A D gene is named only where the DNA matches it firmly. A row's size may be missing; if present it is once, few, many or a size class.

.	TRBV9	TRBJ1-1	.	CASSTAGFTEAFF	TGTGCCAGCAGCACCGCGGGGTTCACTGAAGCTTTCTTT
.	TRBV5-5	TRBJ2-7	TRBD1	CASSPGGSVYEQYF	TGTGCCAGCAGCCCAGGGGGCTCGGTCTACGAGCAGTACTTC
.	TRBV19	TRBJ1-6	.	CASSTVGKLDSPLHF	TGTGCCAGTAGTACAGTCGGAAAACTAGATTCACCCCTCCACTTT
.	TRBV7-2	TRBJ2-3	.	CASSSGLSSTDTQYF	TGTGCCAGCAGCTCGGGTCTTTCTAGCACAGATACGCAGTATTTT
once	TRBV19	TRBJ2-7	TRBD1	CASSPGTGGYEQYF	TGTGCCAGTAGTCCTGGGACAGGGGGCTACGAGCAGTACTTC
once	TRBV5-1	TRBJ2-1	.	CASKKSGTRDYNEQFF	TGCGCCAGCAAAAAGTCCGGGACACGCGACTACAATGAGCAGTTCTTC
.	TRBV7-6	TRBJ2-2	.	CASDAGDTGELFF	TGTGCCAGCGATGCAGGGGACACCGGGGAGCTGTTTTTT
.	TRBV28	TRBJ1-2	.	CASSSEGVGTYGYTF	TGTGCCAGCAGTTCGGAAGGGGTGGGCACGTATGGCTACACCTTC
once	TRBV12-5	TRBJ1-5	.	CASGLQGIHQPQHF	TGTGCTAGTGGCCTCCAGGGGATACATCAGCCCCAGCATTTT
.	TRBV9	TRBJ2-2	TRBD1	CASRTGDGELFF	TGTGCCAGCAGGACAGGGGACGGGGAGCTGTTTTTT
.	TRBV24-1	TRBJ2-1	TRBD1	CATSDFSGQGKDEQFF	TGTGCCACCAGTGATTTCTCGGGACAGGGAAAGGATGAGCAGTTCTTC
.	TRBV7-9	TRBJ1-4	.	CASSAWGESNEKLFF	TGTGCCAGCAGCGCGTGGGGGGAATCTAATGAAAAACTGTTTTTT
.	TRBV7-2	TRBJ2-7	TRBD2	CASSLGAGGTYEQYF	TGTGCCAGCAGCTTAGGAGCGGGGGGTACCTACGAGCAGTACTTC
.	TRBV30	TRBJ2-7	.	CAWTLPGVYEQYF	TGTGCCTGGACCCTTCCGGGGGTCTACGAGCAGTACTTC
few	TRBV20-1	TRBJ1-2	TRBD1	CTGQDYGYTF	TGCACCGGACAGGATTATGGCTACACCTTC
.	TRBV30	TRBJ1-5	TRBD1	CACDRGPNQPQHF	TGTGCCTGCGACAGGGGGCCCAATCAGCCCCAGCATTTT
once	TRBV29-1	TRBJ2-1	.	CSVDDPGLVDNEQFF	TGCAGCGTTGACGATCCGGGTCTGGTCGACAATGAGCAGTTCTTC